This is a list of T cell receptor beta chains from one sample in a study of T cell responses to AZD1222 COVID-19 vaccine. This table comes from immunoSEQ multiplex PCR, and its TCRdb copy is limited to in-frame clones, with some not included. The profile shows 86,000 or so clones, 85% to 90% of them singletons. The source was peripheral blood, collected 28 days after the second AZD1222 dose. The receptors were gathered from an adult who received the AZD1222 COVID-19 vaccine. Both conserved end residues are part of each CDR3. A D gene is named only where the DNA matches it firmly. Some rows mark clone size as missing; the rest say once, few, many or name a class of expanded clone.

D: NA; size: NA; J: TRBJ1-4; V: TRBV19; CDR3: CASSIGTSNEKLFF; DNA: TGTGCCAGTAGTATAGGGACCTCTAATGAAAAACTGTTTTTT
D: NA; size: once; J: TRBJ1-1; V: TRBV20-1; CDR3: CSAVMNTEAFF; DNA: TGCAGTGCCGTAATGAACACTGAAGCTTTCTTT
D: NA; size: NA; J: TRBJ2-7; V: TRBV27; CDR3: CASSLLGGAAYEQYF; DNA: TGTGCCAGCAGTTTATTAGGGGGGGCCGCCTACGAGCAGTACTTC
D: NA; size: NA; J: TRBJ2-1; V: TRBV2; CDR3: CASSRTFIYNEQFF; DNA: TGTGCCAGCAGTCGGACATTCATCTACAATGAGCAGTTCTTC
D: NA; size: NA; J: TRBJ1-1; V: TRBV7-9; CDR3: CASSFGGSRPAEAFF; DNA: TGTGCCAGCAGCTTTGGGGGGAGTCGTCCGGCTGAAGCTTTCTTT
D: TRBD1; size: NA; J: TRBJ1-1; V: TRBV18; CDR3: CASSRDRKNTEAFF; DNA: TGTGCCAGCTCACGGGACAGGAAGAACACTGAAGCTTTCTTT
D: NA; size: NA; J: TRBJ1-2; V: TRBV28; CDR3: CASSLALRGGYTF; DNA: TGTGCCAGCAGTTTAGCGCTGCGGGGGGGCTACACCTTC
D: NA; size: NA; J: TRBJ2-1; V: TRBV7-9; CDR3: CASSPRDNEQFF; DNA: TGTGCCAGCAGCCCTCGGGACAATGAGCAGTTCTTC
D: NA; size: NA; J: TRBJ1-4; V: TRBV7-8; CDR3: CASSLYRPNEKLFF; DNA: TGTGCCAGCAGCTTATATCGCCCTAATGAAAAACTGTTTTTT
D: TRBD2; size: NA; J: TRBJ2-3; V: TRBV4-2; CDR3: CASSSAGEETDTQYF; DNA: TGTGCCAGCAGCTCAGCGGGAGAGGAGACAGATACGCAGTATTTT
D: NA; size: NA; J: TRBJ1-2; V: TRBV2; CDR3: CASSEGAAGNGYGYTF; DNA: TGTGCCAGCAGTGAGGGGGCGGCAGGAAACGGCTATGGCTACACCTTC
D: NA; size: few; J: TRBJ2-5; V: TRBV5-1; CDR3: CASSLASTQETQYF; DNA: TGCGCCAGCAGCTTGGCGTCTACTCAAGAGACCCAGTACTTC
D: NA; size: NA; J: TRBJ1-5; V: TRBV21-1; CDR3: CASSGGQGSNQPQHF; DNA: TGTGCCAGCAGCGGTGGACAGGGGAGCAATCAGCCCCAGCATTTT
D: NA; size: NA; J: TRBJ2-1; V: TRBV16; CDR3: CASSQSTSRDEEQFF; DNA: TGTGCCAGCAGCCAATCTACGTCCAGGGACGAGGAGCAGTTCTTC
D: TRBD1; size: NA; J: TRBJ1-4; V: TRBV4-2; CDR3: CASSPQTGGMANEKLFF; DNA: TGTGCCAGCAGCCCACAGACAGGGGGGATGGCTAATGAAAAACTGTTTTTT
D: NA; size: NA; J: TRBJ1-6; V: TRBV5-1; CDR3: CASSTEGRINSPLHF; DNA: TGCGCCAGCAGCACGGAAGGACGGATAAATTCACCCCTCCACTTT